This T cell receptor (beta chain) is from a study of blood T cell repertoires in COVID-19. The V and J ends lost 4 bases and 10 bases respectively, with 22 bases between them. The CDR3 spans 15 residues. Germline V lookup: CDR1 SEHNR, CDR2 FQNEAQ (reference sequence). Data came from immunoSEQ multiplex PCR; TCRdb stores just in-frame clones and leaves some out. This table holds around 140,000 clones, 80% to 90% found once. The chain recombines TRBV7-9 with TRBJ1-1; perhaps TRBD1 as D (5 bases). Sequencing input: peripheral blood. This sequence was found in a woman aged 45-65 years with acute or convalescent COVID-19. CDR3 in amino acids: CASSSQGLTILGAFF. The DNA for the CDR3 is TGTGCCAGCAGCTCCCAGGGCCTCACTATTCTTGGAGCTTTCTTT.